This passage covers 31 T cell receptor beta chains from one sample sequenced in a study of blood T cell repertoires in COVID-19. Only in-frame clones appear in the TCRdb table, and some are missing; sequencing was by immunoSEQ multiplex PCR. The sample contains tens of thousands of clones, almost 85% of which appear only once. Material: peripheral blood. All receptors come from a human donor in a cohort sampled during active COVID-19.

The CDR3 coding sequence is TGTGCCACCAGTGATGACAGGGTGCATGAGCAGTTCTTC. Protein product: CATSDDRVHEQFF. The chain has TRBV24-1 and TRBJ2-1; 7 bases are a match to TRBD1. CDR3 size: 13 residues. Germline V gene data show CDR1 as KGHDR and CDR2 as SFDVKD. Losses at the gene ends were 3 bases for V and 8 bases for J; bases not matched to a gene: 3.

The V call is TRBV29-1, the J call TRBJ2-1, with 8 bases matching TRBD1. The CDR3 has 16 amino acids. V trimming: 7 bases; J trimming: 0 bases; junction bases outside the gene matches: 11. Germline V CDR1 and CDR2: SQVTM, ANQGSEA. CDR3 nucleotides: TGCAGCGCCTACGTAATGGGACAGGCCTCCTACAATGAGCAGTTCTTC. It encodes CSAYVMGQASYNEQFF.

V usage is TRBV27 and J usage is TRBJ2-7; 7 bases are shared with TRBD2. The germline V gene encodes CDR1 MNHEY and CDR2 SMNVEV (reference sequence). Unmatched junction bases numbered 12, after V lost 4 bases and J lost 3 bases. The length of the CDR3 is 16 residues. CDR3 protein: CASSSLSGLESYEQYF. CDR3 nucleotide sequence: TGTGCCAGCAGTTCCCTAAGCGGACTAGAGAGCTACGAGCAGTACTTC.

The chain employs TRBV6-5 and TRBJ2-7, with 7 nucleotides matching TRBD1. CDR1 MNHEY and CDR2 SVGAGI come from the germline V gene. The CDR3 is 14 residues long. The J segment lost 6 bases and the V segment lost 10 bases, leaving 15 bases of the junction unmatched. In nucleotides, the CDR3 is TGTGCCATCCTAAAAGAGACAGGGTCGGCCGAGCAGTACTTC. Amino acids: CAILKETGSAEQYF.

This chain connects TRBV6-5 to TRBJ1-2; a possible D gene is TRBD1 (5 bases). From germline, CDR1 is MNHEY and CDR2 SVGAGI. Deletions cut 6 bases from V and 8 bases from J, with 19 bases between. The CDR3 covers 14 residues. The CDR3, as DNA: TGTGCCAGCAGGAACCCCCGGGGGGGGGACGGCTACACCTTC. Translated, it gives CASRNPRGGDGYTF.

The chain recombines TRBV18 with TRBJ1-2, with TRBD1 as a possible D gene (5 bases). CDR3 length: 13 amino acids. Germline V gives CDR1 KGHSH, CDR2 LQKENI. V lost 3 bases and J 6 bases, leaving 11 bases between the germline ends. The DNA of the CDR3 is TGTGCCAGCTCACCTGGCAGGGAGGATGGCTACACCTTC. Amino acid sequence: CASSPGREDGYTF.

J is TRBJ2-3 and V is TRBV2, with D possibly TRBD1 on 7 matching bases. V was pared by 7 bases and J by 3 bases, with 17 bases between. Germline CDR1 SNHLY, CDR2 FYNNEI. This CDR3 spans 15 amino acids. CDR3 sequence (DNA): TGTGCCAGCAATAGGGGGGACAGCATAACAGATACGCAGTATTTT. This encodes CASNRGDSITDTQYF. Combining the CDR3 with reference TRBV2 and TRBJ2-3 gives the whole variable domain EPEVTQTPSHQVTQMGQEVILRCVPISNHLYFYWYRQILGQKVEFLVSFYNNEISEKSEIFDDQFSVERPDGSNFTLKIRSTKLEDSAMYFCASNRGDSITDTQYFGPGTRLTVL.

CDR3: CASSLLGQTAFF. Here the CDR3 DNA reads TGTGCCAGCAGCTTGTTGGGACAGACGGCTTTCTTT. The chain joins TRBV7-9 to TRBJ1-1; 7 nucleotides line up with TRBD1. Germline CDR1 and CDR2: SEHNR and FQNEAQ (reference sequence). There are 12 residues in the CDR3. Trimming at V came to 3 bases and at J to 11 bases, leaving 6 bases not matched to a gene. Full variable domain (outside the CDR3, taken from reference TRBV7-9 and TRBJ1-1): DTGVSQNPRHKITKRGQNVTFRCDPISEHNRLYWYRQTLGQGPEFLTYFQNEAQLEKSRLLSDRFSAERPKGSFSTLEIQRTEQGDSAMYLCASSLLGQTAFFGQGTRLTVV.

The gene calls are TRBV7-2 and TRBJ1-3, with D perhaps TRBD1 (6 bases). The ends were cut back, 0 bases at V and 4 bases at J, with 10 bases in the middle. Germline V gives CDR1 SGHTA, CDR2 FQGNSA. CDR3 length: 15 residues. CDR3 in amino acids: CASSLATGPGNTIYF. The CDR3 DNA reads as TGTGCCAGCAGCTTAGCCACAGGGCCCGGAAACACCATATATTTT.

The chain has TRBV5-1 and TRBJ1-4, with 9 bases aligning to TRBD1. This CDR3 is built from 15 residues. CDR1 is SGHRS, CDR2 YFSETQ, per germline. Unmatched junction bases numbered 6, after V lost 4 bases and J lost 5 bases. The DNA of the CDR3 is TGCGCCAGCAGCAACACCGGGACAGGGAATGAAAAACTGTTTTTT. It translates to CASSNTGTGNEKLFF.

The gene calls are TRBV14 and TRBJ2-7; TRBD1 aligns across 9 bases. The CDR3 is made up of 15 amino acids. Germline CDR1 SGHDN, CDR2 FVKESK. V trimming: 4 bases; J trimming: 4 bases; junction bases outside the gene matches: 8. CDR3 sequence reads: CASSRVGQGWYEQYF. In DNA, the CDR3 is TGTGCCAGCAGCCGAGTGGGACAGGGATGGTACGAGCAGTACTTC.

This sequence joins TRBV6-2 or TRBV6-3 and TRBJ1-2; D possibly corresponds to TRBD1 (6 bases). Germline V gene data show CDR1 as MNHEY and CDR2 as SVGEGT. The length of the CDR3 is 14 residues. V was shortened by 5 bases and J by 8 bases, with 18 bases between the two germline ends. CDR3 bases: TGTGCCAGCAGTAAAACGACAGGCCAGAGCGGCTACACCTTC. Its translation: CASSKTTGQSGYTF.

This chain joins TRBV29-1 and TRBJ2-1, with 7 bases aligning to TRBD2. CDR1 is SQVTM, CDR2 ANQGSEA, per germline. V shed 3 bases, J shed 4 bases, and the junction held 3 bases outside the gene matches. CDR3 length: 13 amino acids. CDR3 nucleotide sequence: TGCAGCGTTGACTTCGGGGGGTACAATGAGCAGTTCTTC. It specifies CSVDFGGYNEQFF.

This clone was counted only a few times. The rearrangement links TRBV6-4 to TRBJ2-7, with 9 positions matching TRBD1. Germline values: CDR1 MRHNA, CDR2 SNTAGT. V lost 5 bases, J lost 5 bases, and 7 bases stayed unmatched. The CDR3 is made up of 14 amino acids. The CDR3 reads CASSPQGAWDEQYF. DNA of the CDR3: TGTGCCAGCAGTCCACAGGGGGCCTGGGACGAGCAGTACTTC.

This clone appeared a few times. V and J are TRBV7-9 and TRBJ1-5, with D perhaps matching TRBD1 (6 bases). The V end lost 5 bases, the J end lost 6 bases, and 14 bases lay between the germline ends. Per germline, CDR1 SEHNR and CDR2 FQNEAQ (reference sequence). The CDR3 covers 14 residues. Written as DNA, the CDR3 is TGTGCCAGCAGCGCAGGGGAGTGGAGTCAGCCCCAGCATTTT. Translating gives CASSAGEWSQPQHF.

The chain combines TRBV4-1 with TRBJ2-3; D is perhaps TRBD1 (5 bases). Germline V gene sequence: CDR1 MGHRA, CDR2 YSYEKL. V dropped 1 base and J dropped 2 bases, with 19 bases sitting between them. This CDR3 region has 18 residues. CDR3 region: CASSQGYRQRLSTDTQYF. CDR3 bases: TGCGCCAGCAGCCAAGGATATCGACAGAGACTTTCCACAGATACGCAGTATTTT.

The rearrangement uses TRBV5-4 and TRBJ1-1, with TRBD1 identical over 8 bases. CDR3 length equals 14 residues. V was clipped by 0 bases and J by 6 bases; unmatched bases: 4. In germline, CDR1 is SGHNT, CDR2 YYREEE (reference sequence). The CDR3 sequence: CASSLGDRSAEAFF. As DNA, the CDR3 is TGTGCCAGCAGCTTGGGGGACAGGTCGGCTGAAGCTTTCTTT.

The chain links TRBV5-5 to TRBJ2-1, with TRBD2 identical over 13 bases. From germline, CDR1 is SGHKS and CDR2 YYEKEE (reference sequence). The CDR3 consists of 16 residues. The junction had 7 bases not matched to a gene; V was cut back by 4 bases and J by 6 bases. This CDR3 is CASSTMRLAGGNEQFF. The CDR3 nucleotides read TGTGCCAGCAGCACAATGAGACTAGCGGGGGGCAATGAGCAGTTCTTC.

The chain carries TRBV27 and TRBJ1-4, with 10 bases matching TRBD1. The CDR3 runs 15 residues. Germline CDR1 is MNHEY and CDR2 is SMNVEV (reference sequence). J lost 10 bases, V lost 7 bases, and 12 bases had no gene match. For the CDR3, the DNA is TGTGCCAGCACATGGACAGGGGGGGCCGGTGGAAAACTGTTTTTT. Translating it yields CASTWTGGAGGKLFF.

The chain combines TRBV5-6 with TRBJ1-3; 7 nucleotides align to TRBD1. The CDR3 has 15 residues. The ends lost 0 bases at V and 3 bases at J; junction bases unmatched: 3. CDR1 and CDR2 from the germline V gene are SGHDT and YYEEEE. The CDR3 loop is CASSLGGQIGNTIYF. CDR3 coding DNA: TGTGCCAGCAGCTTGGGGGGACAGATTGGAAACACCATATATTTT.

The V call is TRBV5-1, the J call TRBJ2-1, with a weak D call TRBD2 (6 bases). Germline V CDR1 and CDR2: SGHRS, YFSETQ. This CDR3 spans 14 amino acids. V was pared by 0 bases and J by 9 bases, with 13 bases between. CDR3 region: CASSLERARGEQFF. CDR3 DNA: TGCGCCAGCAGCTTGGAGCGGGCGCGGGGTGAGCAGTTCTTC.

This chain connects TRBV7-2 to TRBJ2-1; 7 bases line up with TRBD1. The CDR3 covers 15 residues. Trimming took 5 bases from V and 0 from J; bases not matched to a gene: 4. Germline CDR1 and CDR2: SGHTA and FQGNSA. DNA for the CDR3: TGTGCCAGCAGCGTCCGACAGGGCTCCTACAATGAGCAGTTCTTC. It yields the protein CASSVRQGSYNEQFF.

V gene TRBV29-1 combines with J gene TRBJ1-4; D unresolved. The germline V and J ends were trimmed by 1 base and 3 bases, with 9 bases remaining between them. CDR3 length: 14 amino acids. Germline CDR1 SQVTM, CDR2 ANQGSEA. The CDR3 protein is CSVEGTGSNEKLFF. CDR3 coding DNA: TGCAGCGTTGAAGGAACGGGGTCTAATGAAAAACTGTTTTTT.

The chain recombines TRBV7-2 with TRBJ1-1, with D maybe TRBD1 (5 bases). This CDR3 spans 13 amino acids. CDR1 is SGHTA, CDR2 FQGNSA, per germline. Trimming left V 4 bases short and J 5 bases short, with 11 bases between. The CDR3 DNA reads TGTGCCAGCAGCTCCACGTGGACAACTGAAGCTTTCTTT. Translating it yields CASSSTWTTEAFF.

The chain joins TRBV21-1 to TRBJ2-7; TRBD1 is taken as the D call from the table, unchecked against the DNA. TRBV21-1 is classified as a pseudogene. The CDR3 is 15 residues long. The CDR3 DNA reads TGTGCCAGCAGCAATAGAGGCGACAGGGGCTACGAGCAGTACTTC. Protein product: CASSNRGDRGYEQYF.

This clone has only one observation. The chain carries TRBV6-1 and TRBJ1-5; weak D call: TRBD1 (5 bases). Germline values: CDR1 MNHNS, CDR2 SASEGT. Trimming took 1 base from V and 7 from J, leaving 20 bases between them. The CDR3 is 17 residues long. The CDR3 reads CASSEDGATWMAQPQHF. Written as DNA, the CDR3 is TGTGCCAGCAGTGAAGATGGGGCAACATGGATGGCGCAGCCCCAGCATTTT.

The rearrangement joins TRBV27 to TRBJ2-7; 8 bases are shared with TRBD2. This CDR3 region has 15 residues. Per the germline V gene, CDR1 is MNHEY and CDR2 is SMNVEV (reference sequence). V dropped 8 bases and J dropped 3; count of bases not matched to a gene: 12. DNA for the CDR3: TGTGCCAGCGGAGACTTAGCGGGGACTGGCTACGAGCAGTACTTC. Residues: CASGDLAGTGYEQYF.

This chain connects TRBV18 to TRBJ2-6, with D perhaps matching TRBD2 (6 bases). The CDR3 spans 17 residues. V lost 4 bases to trimming and J lost 4 bases, with 17 bases between them. Per germline, CDR1 KGHSH and CDR2 LQKENI. In DNA, the CDR3 is TGTGCCAGCTCACGGGAGGTATGGGGATCCGGGGCCAACGTCCTGACTTTC. This gives the protein CASSREVWGSGANVLTF.

This chain links TRBV4-3 with TRBJ2-3, with 7 bases lining up with TRBD1. The germline gives CDR1 LGHNA, CDR2 YSLEER. V dropped 6 bases and J dropped 1; count of bases not matched to a gene: 10. CDR3 length equals 16 residues. This CDR3 reads CASSPNRGWGTDTQYF. The CDR3 bases are TGCGCCAGCAGTCCAAACAGGGGCTGGGGCACAGATACGCAGTATTTT.

This clone was counted only a few times. The DNA for the CDR3 is TGTGCCAGCAGCTTAGATGGCGGGTATGGCTACACCTTC. Its translation is CASSLDGGYGYTF. The chain uses TRBV11-3 and TRBJ1-2; D gene unclear. In germline, CDR1 is SGHNT, CDR2 YENEEA. V lost 0 bases to trimming and J lost 5 bases, with 7 bases between them. The CDR3 has 13 residues.

The chain recombines TRBV21-1 with TRBJ1-1. TRBV21-1 is an annotated pseudogene. This CDR3 spans 16 amino acids. CDR3 in DNA: TGTGCCAGCCCCAAAGGAGGGGGGGCCAAGAACACTGAAGCTTTCTTT. It yields the protein CASPKGGGAKNTEAFF.